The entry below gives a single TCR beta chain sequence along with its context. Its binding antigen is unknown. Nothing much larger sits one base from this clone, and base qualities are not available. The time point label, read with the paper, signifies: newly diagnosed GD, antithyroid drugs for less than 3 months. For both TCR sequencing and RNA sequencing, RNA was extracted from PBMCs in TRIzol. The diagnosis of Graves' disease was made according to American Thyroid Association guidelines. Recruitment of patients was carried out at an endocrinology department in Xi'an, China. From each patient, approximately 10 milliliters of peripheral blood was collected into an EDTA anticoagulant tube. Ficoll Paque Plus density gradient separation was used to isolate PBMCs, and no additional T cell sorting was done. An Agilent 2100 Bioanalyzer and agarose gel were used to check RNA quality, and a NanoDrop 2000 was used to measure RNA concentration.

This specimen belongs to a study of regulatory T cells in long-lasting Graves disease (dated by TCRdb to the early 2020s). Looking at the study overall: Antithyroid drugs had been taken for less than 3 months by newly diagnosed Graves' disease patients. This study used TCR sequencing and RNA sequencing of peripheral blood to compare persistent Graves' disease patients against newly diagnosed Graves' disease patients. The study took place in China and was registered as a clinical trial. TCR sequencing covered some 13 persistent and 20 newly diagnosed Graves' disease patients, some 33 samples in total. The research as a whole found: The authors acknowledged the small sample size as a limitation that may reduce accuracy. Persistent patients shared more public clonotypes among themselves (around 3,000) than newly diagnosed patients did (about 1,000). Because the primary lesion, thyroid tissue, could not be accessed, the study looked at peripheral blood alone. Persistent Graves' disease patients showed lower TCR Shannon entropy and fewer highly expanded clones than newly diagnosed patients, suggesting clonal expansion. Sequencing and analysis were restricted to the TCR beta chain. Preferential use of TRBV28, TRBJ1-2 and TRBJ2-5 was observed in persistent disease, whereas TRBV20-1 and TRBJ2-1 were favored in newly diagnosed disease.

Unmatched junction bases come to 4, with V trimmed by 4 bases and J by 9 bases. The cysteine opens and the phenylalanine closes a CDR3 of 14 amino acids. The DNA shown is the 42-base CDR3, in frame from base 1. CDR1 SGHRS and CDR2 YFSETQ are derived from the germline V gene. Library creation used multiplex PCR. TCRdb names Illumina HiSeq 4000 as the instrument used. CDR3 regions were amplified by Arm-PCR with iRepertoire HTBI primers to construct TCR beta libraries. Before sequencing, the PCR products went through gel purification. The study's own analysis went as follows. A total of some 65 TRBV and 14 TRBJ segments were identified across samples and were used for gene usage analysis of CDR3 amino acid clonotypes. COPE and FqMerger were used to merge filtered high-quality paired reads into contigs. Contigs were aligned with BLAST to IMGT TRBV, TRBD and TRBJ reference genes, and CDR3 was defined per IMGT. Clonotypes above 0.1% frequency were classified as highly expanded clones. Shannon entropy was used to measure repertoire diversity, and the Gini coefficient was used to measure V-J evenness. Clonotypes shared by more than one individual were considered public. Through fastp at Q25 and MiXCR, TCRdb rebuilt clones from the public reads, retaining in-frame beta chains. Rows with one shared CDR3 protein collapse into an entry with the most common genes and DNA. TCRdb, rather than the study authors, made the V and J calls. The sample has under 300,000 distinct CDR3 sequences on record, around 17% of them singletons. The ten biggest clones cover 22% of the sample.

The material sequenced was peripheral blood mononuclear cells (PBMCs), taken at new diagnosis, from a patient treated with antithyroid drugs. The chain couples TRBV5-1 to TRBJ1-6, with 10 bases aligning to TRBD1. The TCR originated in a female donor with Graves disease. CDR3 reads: CASSTGQGGSPLHF. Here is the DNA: TGCGCCAGCAGCACAGGACAGGGGGGTTCACCCCTCCACTTT. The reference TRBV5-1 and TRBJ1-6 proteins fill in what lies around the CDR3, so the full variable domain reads KAGVTQTPRYLIKTRGQQVTLSCSPISGHRSVSWYQQTPGQGLQFLFEYFSETQRNKGNFPGRFSGRQFSNSRSEMNVSTLELGDSALYLCASSTGQGGSPLHFGNGTRLTVT.